The entry below describes one TCR beta chain. This specimen comes from a study of blood T cell repertoires in COVID-19. Study background: The United States, Italy and Spain provided the acute and convalescent COVID-19 samples.

From germline, CDR1 is KGHSH and CDR2 LQKENI. With V trimmed by 2 bases and J by 5 bases, 8 bases remained unmatched. The CDR3 has 16 residues. Some clones are missing from TCRdb's copy, which holds only in-frame ones; the method was immunoSEQ multiplex PCR. The sample yields approximately 260,000 clones, approximately 87% seen once. The receptor was derived from a man aged 60-69 years who had recovered from COVID-19. Sequencing was done on a sample of peripheral blood. The rearrangement links TRBV18 to TRBJ2-3; TRBD2 matches 9 bases. The chain's CDR3 is CASSPTLAGAKDTQYF. CDR3 bases: TGTGCCAGCTCACCAACGTTAGCGGGGGCCAAAGATACGCAGTATTTT.